This T cell receptor beta chain was captured in a study of blood T cells in healthy people across ages. This clonotype has a handful of counts. Its antigen is as yet unknown. Together with a sample-barcoded 5' primer, a J-beta primer mix was included in a second PCR lasting about 6 to 11 cycles. TCRdb redid the calling of the 5' RACE reads with MiXCR, one entry per CDR3 protein. The table lists 700,000 to 900,000 distinct CDR3 sequences, around 25% of them singletons. Germline lookup yields CDR1 LGHDT and CDR2 YNNKEL (reference sequence). This CDR3 is 13 amino acids long. V lost 3 bases, J lost 4 bases, and 8 bases lay in between. Study-level points and caveats: Long-lived donors exceeded aged donors in naive CD4+ cells and diversity. PBMCs left unsorted prevented a conclusive naive versus antigen-experienced comparison.

The same sample was also used in a study of T cells of mothers and their children.

V usage is TRBV3-1 and J usage is TRBJ2-3, with D uncertain. The TCR originated in a boy younger than 18 in good health. Sequencing was done on a sample of blood. In DNA form, the CDR3 reads TGTGCCAGCAGCCATCAGGCTGCAGATACGCAGTATTTT. It translates to CASSHQAADTQYF.